Below are 8 T cell receptor beta chains sequenced from a single sample in a study of blood T cells in healthy people across ages. The second PCR ran roughly 6 to 11 cycles with a sample-barcoded 5' primer and J-beta primers. TCRdb recomputed calls from the 5' RACE reads with MiXCR, one row per CDR3 protein. The sample includes approximately 800,000 distinct CDR3 sequences, around a quarter of them seen just once. The same data also went into a second study, on T cells of mothers and their children.

The specimen was blood. The source of these receptors is a boy between 10 and 17 years old in good health.

V and J are TRBV9 and TRBJ1-2, with D maybe TRBD1 (5 bases). Trimming took 4 bases from V and 2 from J, leaving 12 bases between them. This CDR3 contains 14 residues. The germline gives CDR1 SGDLS, CDR2 YYNGEE. In DNA form, the CDR3 reads TGTGCCAGCAGCTCGAGAGGGGTCAACTATGGCTACACCTTC. This codes for CASSSRGVNYGYTF.

The chain recombines TRBV5-5 with TRBJ2-5, with 10 bases lining up with TRBD1. The last part of the DNA fits TRBJ2-7 better; the J call may be wrong. Germline CDR1 is SGHKS and CDR2 is YYEKEE (reference sequence). The CDR3 extends over 15 amino acids. CDR3 in amino acids: CASSPWTGGGYEQYF. CDR3 nucleotides: TGTGCCAGCAGCCCCTGGACAGGGGGGGGCTACGAGCAGTACTTC.

The sample holds a few counts of this clonotype. The gene calls are TRBV12-3 or TRBV12-4 and TRBJ2-7; no definite D call. The CDR3 totals 13 residues. Trimming removed 8 bases at V and 1 base at J, with 12 bases between. DNA of the CDR3: TGTGCCAGCGATCGTCCCGGGTCCTACGAGCAGTACTTC. This sequence encodes CASDRPGSYEQYF.

This clonotype was recorded a few times. V is TRBV4-2 and J is TRBJ2-2; D may be TRBD2 (6 bases). The ends were cut back, 3 bases at V and 0 bases at J, with 11 bases in the middle. CDR1 and CDR2 (germline): LGHNA, YNFKEQ. This CDR3 is 16 amino acids long. The DNA of the CDR3 is TGTGCCAGCAGCCATGTAGCGGACGCGAACACCGGGGAGCTGTTTTTT. This translates into CASSHVADANTGELFF.

Only a few counts were recorded for this clonotype. This sequence joins TRBV5-5 and TRBJ1-6; 8 bases fit TRBD1. In germline, CDR1 is SGHKS, CDR2 YYEKEE (reference sequence). The CDR3 has 15 residues. Trimming cost V 4 bases and J 9 bases; bases outside gene matches: 9. In nucleotides, the CDR3 is TGTGCCAGCAGCCGAACGACAGGGGAGGGTTCACCCCTCCACTTT. Translation gives CASSRTTGEGSPLHF. Drawing the rest from reference TRBV5-5 and TRBJ1-6, the complete variable domain is DAGVTQSPTHLIKTRGQQVTLRCSPISGHKSVSWYQQVLGQGPQFIFQYYEKEERGRGNFPDRFSARQFPNYSSELNVNALLLGDSALYLCASSRTTGEGSPLHFGNGTRLTVT.

The rearrangement joins TRBV9 to TRBJ2-7; unclear D gene. The ends were cut back, 0 bases at V and 1 base at J, with 8 bases in the middle. Germline V gives CDR1 SGDLS, CDR2 YYNGEE. This CDR3 has 14 residues. The CDR3 loop is CASSVGRISYEQYF. DNA of the CDR3: TGTGCCAGCAGCGTAGGTAGGATTTCCTACGAGCAGTACTTC. Variable domain in full (rest from reference TRBV9 and TRBJ2-7): DSGVTQTPKHLITATGQRVTLRCSPRSGDLSVYWYQQSLDQGLQFLIQYYNGEERAKGNILERFSAQQFPDLHSELNLSSLELGDSALYFCASSVGRISYEQYFGPGTRLTVT.

In this sample, this clonotype turned up many times. The genes are TRBV7-9 and TRBJ2-1, with unresolved D. V was trimmed by 3 bases and J by 4 bases, leaving 10 bases between them. The CDR3 loop spans 14 amino acids. Germline CDR1 SEHNR, CDR2 FQNEAQ (reference sequence). CDR3 protein: CASSLVSGYNEQFF. Written as DNA, the CDR3 is TGTGCCAGCAGCTTGGTGTCTGGTTACAATGAGCAGTTCTTC.

This clonotype was seen only a few times. CDR3 loop: CAWSVALPGYSYGYTF. The CDR3 region has the DNA TGTGCCTGGAGTGTGGCCCTTCCAGGGTATAGCTATGGCTACACCTTC. V and J are TRBV30 and TRBJ1-2, with a possible D match to TRBD1 (5 bases). CDR1 and CDR2 (germline): GTSNPN, SVGIG (reference sequence). The CDR3 has 16 residues. V was shortened by 0 bases and J by 4 bases, with 18 bases between the two germline ends.